Below are 25 T cell receptor beta chains sequenced from a single sample in a study of T cells in Graves' hyperthyroidism and ophthalmopathy. Amplification yielded TCR beta CDR3 regions, with RNA transcripts as the source. Primed by the HTBI set, a first-round RT-PCR was run on the TCR CDR3. TCRdb reanalysed the multiplex PCR reads using MiXCR and keeps one entry per CDR3 protein. The data show over 650,000 distinct CDR3 sequences, around 17% seen once. Sequencing used blood. Every receptor here comes from a man aged 18 to 35 with Graves' hyperthyroidism.

This clonotype came up once. The rearrangement uses TRBV9 and TRBJ2-7; TRBD2 agrees at 14 bases. The CDR3 length is 16 residues. Germline V gene sequence: CDR1 SGDLS, CDR2 YYNGEE. J gave up 2 bases and V 2 bases, and 3 bases lay outside the gene matches. CDR3 in DNA: TGTGCCAGCAGCGTGATGGGACTAGCGGGAGCCTACGAGCAGTACTTC. The encoded protein is CASSVMGLAGAYEQYF.

This chain connects TRBV7-3 to TRBJ2-3; D possibly matches TRBD1 or TRBD2 (5 bases each). The CDR3 has 15 amino acids. V lost 0 bases, J lost 2 bases, and 9 bases lay in between. CDR1 and CDR2 (germline): SGHTA, FQGTGA. The CDR3 reads CASSLTGTITDTQYF. CDR3 DNA: TGTGCCAGCAGCTTAACCGGGACCATCACAGATACGCAGTATTTT. Filled out from reference TRBV7-3 and TRBJ2-3, the complete variable domain reads GAGVSQTPSNKVTEKGKYVELRCDPISGHTALYWYRQSLGQGPEFLIYFQGTGAADDSGLPNDRFFAVRPEGSVSTLKIQRTERGDSAVYLCASSLTGTITDTQYFGPGTRLTVL.

At least ten counts were recorded for this clonotype. The genes are TRBV15 and TRBJ2-1, with D possibly being TRBD2 (6 bases). The CDR3 consists of 13 residues. Per germline, CDR1 LNHNV and CDR2 YYDKDF (reference sequence). The V gene lost 0 bases and the J gene lost 7 bases, with 7 bases spanning the gap. This CDR3 reads CATSRDRGNEQFF. CDR3 coding DNA: TGTGCCACCAGCAGAGATCGGGGGAATGAGCAGTTCTTC.

This chain uses TRBV7-2 with TRBJ1-2; the D is unclear. Between the trimmed V and J ends, which lost 5 bases and 2 bases, there was a span of 15 bases. CDR1 is SGHTA, CDR2 FQGNSA, per germline. The CDR3 runs to 15 residues. The CDR3 spells CASSQEPGSNYGYTF. Here the CDR3 DNA reads TGTGCCAGCAGCCAAGAGCCAGGCTCGAACTATGGCTACACCTTC.

The V and J genes are TRBV20-1 and TRBJ1-1; possibly TRBD1 for D (6 bases). This CDR3 comprises 15 residues. Germline V gene sequence: CDR1 DFQATT, CDR2 SNEGSKA (reference sequence). The V gene lost 0 bases and the J gene lost 4 bases, with 15 bases spanning the gap. The CDR3 here is CSARDRVRGSTEAFF. CDR3 sequence (DNA): TGCAGTGCTAGAGATCGTGTCAGGGGAAGCACTGAAGCTTTCTTT.

The genes are TRBV7-9 and TRBJ2-5; D is undetermined. Germline V gene data show CDR1 as SEHNR and CDR2 as FQNEAQ (reference sequence). The CDR3 contains 14 residues. V lost 2 bases to trimming and J lost 1 base, with 8 bases between them. CDR3 coding DNA: TGTGCCAGCAGCTTATTCGGTCCCCAAGAGACCCAGTACTTC. Translation: CASSLFGPQETQYF.

The chain joins TRBV28 to TRBJ2-3; D possibly corresponds to TRBD2 (5 bases). The ends were cut back, 4 bases at V and 1 base at J, with 9 bases in the middle. This CDR3 comprises 14 residues. CDR1 and CDR2 from the germline V gene are MDHEN and SYDVKM. For the CDR3, the DNA is TGTGCCAGCAGTTCGAGGGCGGGCACAGATACGCAGTATTTT. It translates to CASSSRAGTDTQYF. Supplemented by reference TRBV28 and TRBJ2-3, the full variable domain reads DVKVTQSSRYLVKRTGEKVFLECVQDMDHENMFWYRQDPGLGLRLIYFSYDVKMKEKGDIPEGYSVSREKKERFSLILESASTNQTSMYLCASSSRAGTDTQYFGPGTRLTVL.

CDR3 sequence: CASSSSHGYGYTF. The CDR3, as DNA: TGTGCCAGCAGCTCCAGCCACGGTTATGGCTACACCTTC. This sequence joins TRBV11-3 and TRBJ1-2; D is undetermined. Trimming took 4 bases from V and 5 from J, leaving 11 bases between them. The germline CDR1 and CDR2 sequences are SGHNT and YENEEA. The CDR3 has 13 amino acids. The variable domain in full, with the rest retrieved from reference TRBV11-3 and TRBJ1-2, is EAGVVQSPRYKIIEKKQPVAFWCNPISGHNTLYWYLQNLGQGPELLIRYENEEAVDDSQLPKDRFSAERLKGVDSTLKIQPAELGDSAVYLCASSSSHGYGYTFGSGTRLTVV.

About this clonotype itself: A much larger clone is a single base away; this may be a read error. This chain uses TRBV18 with TRBJ2-1; D is ambiguous. The length of the CDR3 is 14 residues. The germline CDR1 and CDR2 sequences are KGHSH and LQKENI. With 5 bases removed from V and 8 bases from J, the gap between germline ends came to 16 bases. For the CDR3, the DNA is TGTGCCAGCTCAATGACTCGCTCATACGATGAGCAGTTCTTC. As protein: CASSMTRSYDEQFF.

Only a few counts were recorded for this clonotype. The V gene is TRBV18, the J gene TRBJ2-2; 8 nucleotides match TRBD2. The CDR3 consists of 20 residues. Germline loops: CDR1 KGHSH, CDR2 LQKENI. With 1 base clipped from V and 0 bases from J, the junction kept 13 bases outside the gene matches. CDR3 nucleotides: TGTGCCAGCTCACCACGGCCCGGGACTAGGCCCCCTTCGAACACCGGGGAGCTGTTTTTT. Translating gives CASSPRPGTRPPSNTGELFF.

This clonotype showed up many times. The rearrangement links TRBV20-1 to TRBJ2-7; D is uncertain. Trimming pared 3 bases from V and 3 bases from J, leaving 9 bases between. Germline V CDR1 and CDR2: DFQATT, SNEGSKA (reference sequence). The CDR3 runs to 12 residues. The CDR3 sequence is CSASGVNYEQYF. CDR3 coding DNA: TGCAGTGCTAGCGGAGTTAACTACGAGCAGTACTTC.

This clonotype was recorded many times. The rearrangement joins TRBV11-2 to TRBJ2-4; D uncertain. V lost 3 bases and J 4 bases, leaving 10 bases between the germline ends. CDR1 and CDR2 from the germline V gene are SGHAT and FQNNGV. CDR3 length equals 14 residues. The CDR3: CASSFSPQKNIQYF. CDR3 nucleotide sequence: TGTGCCAGCAGCTTTTCCCCACAGAAAAACATTCAGTACTTC.

In its sample, this clonotype was seen many times. The chain uses TRBV6-1 and TRBJ2-1, with 7 bases identical to TRBD1. The germline CDR1 and CDR2 sequences are MNHNS and SASEGT. CDR3 length equals 16 residues. J lost 2 bases, V lost 2 bases, and 6 bases had no gene match. The CDR3: CASSETIQGPYNEQFF. CDR3 nucleotide sequence: TGTGCCAGCAGTGAAACTATACAGGGGCCCTACAATGAGCAGTTCTTC.

CDR3 region: CASSLARQELDQETQYF. The CDR3, as DNA: TGTGCCAGCAGCTTAGCGCGTCAGGAGTTAGACCAAGAGACCCAGTACTTC. The chain has TRBV7-6 and TRBJ2-5; no firm D call. This CDR3 is 17 amino acids long. The V end lost 0 bases, the J end lost 0 bases, and 14 bases lay between the germline ends. Looked up from germline, CDR1 is SGHVS and CDR2 is FNYEAQ.

The V gene is TRBV25-1, the J gene TRBJ1-1; D unresolved. The CDR3 has 14 amino acids. Germline V gives CDR1 MGHDK, CDR2 SYGVNS. Trimming shortened V by 3 bases and J by 3 bases, and 11 bases separated the two germline ends. The CDR3 region is CASSEEWGDTEAFF. The CDR3 DNA reads as TGTGCCAGCAGTGAGGAATGGGGAGACACTGAAGCTTTCTTT.

In this sample, this clonotype turned up a few times. This chain joins TRBV7-6 and TRBJ2-5; 8 bases fit TRBD2. V gave up 0 bases and J gave up 3 bases; unmatched junction bases: 0. Looked up from germline, CDR1 is SGHVS and CDR2 is FNYEAQ. The CDR3 has 14 residues. DNA for the CDR3: TGTGCCAGCAGCTTAGCGCGGGGGGAAGAGACCCAGTACTTC. It encodes CASSLARGEETQYF.

This clonotype was seen a handful of times. The chain recombines TRBV24-1 with TRBJ2-2; possibly TRBD1 for D (6 bases). V lost 4 bases and J lost 0, with 11 bases in between. Germline V gene lookup returns CDR1 KGHDR and CDR2 SFDVKD. The CDR3 consists of 16 residues. As DNA, the CDR3 is TGTGCCACCAGTGACCGGGACAAAACGAACACCGGGGAGCTGTTTTTT. Translating it yields CATSDRDKTNTGELFF.

The V and J genes are TRBV20-1 and TRBJ1-4; D ambiguous. Trimming stripped 6 bases from V and 4 bases from J, with 15 bases between. The CDR3 runs to 14 residues. The V gene's germline CDR1 is DFQATT and CDR2 SNEGSKA (reference sequence). In DNA, the CDR3 is TGCAGTGCCAGGACGCCCTCGAATAATGAAAAACTGTTTTTT. It specifies CSARTPSNNEKLFF.

The table lists this clonotype with many counts. The V and J genes are TRBV28 and TRBJ2-1; D possibly corresponds to TRBD2 (5 bases). From germline, CDR1 is MDHEN and CDR2 SYDVKM. The CDR3 consists of 16 residues. Trimming took 5 bases from V and 0 from J, leaving 14 bases between them. The CDR3 protein is CASSTEDGSSYNEQFF. DNA of the CDR3: TGTGCCAGCAGTACCGAAGATGGGAGCTCCTACAATGAGCAGTTCTTC.

This clonotype was seen at least ten times. The V gene is TRBV20-1, the J gene TRBJ2-3; a possible D gene is TRBD2 (6 bases). The V and J ends lost 0 bases and 6 bases respectively, with 16 bases between them. CDR3 size: 15 residues. Germline loops: CDR1 DFQATT, CDR2 SNEGSKA (reference sequence). The CDR3 protein is CSARDPEGYMDTQYF. The DNA for the CDR3 is TGCAGTGCTAGAGACCCGGAGGGGTATATGGATACGCAGTATTTT.

This clonotype came up many times. This rearrangement joins TRBV30 to TRBJ2-7, with a tentative D call TRBD2 (6 bases). The CDR3 contains 14 residues. The germline V and J ends were trimmed by 3 bases and 5 bases, with 17 bases remaining between them. CDR1 GTSNPN and CDR2 SVGIG come from the germline V gene (reference sequence). In DNA, the CDR3 is TGTGCCTGGAGGCCCGCCGGGAGAGTGAACGAGCAGTACTTC. This translates into CAWRPAGRVNEQYF. Drawing the rest from reference TRBV30 and TRBJ2-7, the complete variable domain is SQTIHQWPATLVQPVGSPLSLECTVEGTSNPNLYWYRQAAGRGLQLLFYSVGIGQISSEVPQNLSASRPQDRQFILSSKKLLLSDSGFYLCAWRPAGRVNEQYFGPGTRLTVT.

This clonotype was detected ten times or more. The V call is TRBV2, the J call TRBJ2-3, with a possible D match to TRBD2 (6 bases). The CDR3 spans 15 residues. Trimming removed 4 bases at V and 4 bases at J, with 15 bases between. The germline V gene encodes CDR1 SNHLY and CDR2 FYNNEI. The CDR3 bases are TGTGCCAGCAGTGCTCCGGGAGCGGGCGCAGATACGCAGTATTTT. This codes for CASSAPGAGADTQYF.

A few counts support this clonotype. The chain has TRBV7-9 and TRBJ2-5; D is possibly TRBD1 (5 bases). V was cut by 1 base and J by 12 bases, with 12 bases left in between. CDR3 length equals 12 residues. The germline gives CDR1 SEHNR, CDR2 FQNEAQ (reference sequence). The CDR3 sequence: CASSLDSAGKYF. CDR3 nucleotide sequence: TGTGCCAGCAGCTTAGATAGTGCAGGGAAGTACTTC. Based on the CDR3 plus reference TRBV7-9 and TRBJ2-5, the full variable domain is DTGVSQNPRHKITKRGQNVTFRCDPISEHNRLYWYRQTLGQGPEFLTYFQNEAQLEKSRLLSDRFSAERPKGSFSTLEIQRTEQGDSAMYLCASSLDSAGKYFGPGTRLLVL.

This clonotype has only one observation. A much larger clone lies a single base off, so this may be a read error. The chain employs TRBV20-1 and TRBJ1-1; weak D call: TRBD1 (5 bases). Germline V CDR1 and CDR2: DFQATT, SNEGSKA (reference sequence). The CDR3 consists of 13 residues. The CDR3 spells CSASKGADTEALF. The CDR3 nucleotides read TGCAGTGCTAGCAAGGGCGCGGACACTGAAGCTCTCTTT.

This clonotype has ten or more counts. This sequence joins TRBV12-3 or TRBV12-4 and TRBJ1-1, with D maybe TRBD1 (5 bases). The CDR3 is made up of 15 amino acids. Trimming left V 2 bases short and J 1 base short, with 11 bases between. The CDR3 DNA reads as TGTGCCAGCAGTTTAAAGGGCAGGGCGAACACTGAAGCTTTCTTT. It is translated as CASSLKGRANTEAFF.